This T cell receptor beta chain was found in a study of shared clonotypes between healthy human individuals. Study-level information: Every donor yielded three CD4 naive, three CD4 memory, two CD8 naive and one CD8 memory plate.

TCRdb's copy holds only in-frame clones and misses some; the assay was immunoSEQ multiplex PCR. This sample has roughly 110,000 clones, with 55% to 70% found just once. CDR3 length: 15 residues. Looked up from germline, CDR1 is SGHAT and CDR2 is FQNNGV. Trimming took 3 bases from V and 0 from J, leaving 8 bases between them. The sequence derives from a woman aged 25-40 years in good health. The sequencing sample was made of memory CD8+ T cells sorted from blood. Subset in this sample: CD45RO+ cells pooled with CCR7-negative TemRA cells. The chain employs TRBV11-2 and TRBJ2-2; TRBD2 is a possible D gene (5 bases). The CDR3 loop reads CASSFRLSNTGELFF. In nucleotides, the CDR3 is TGTGCCAGCAGCTTTAGACTATCGAACACCGGGGAGCTGTTTTTT.